One sample yielded the 16 T cell receptor beta chains listed below, sequenced in a study of blood T cell repertoires in COVID-19. TCRdb's table, derived via immunoSEQ multiplex PCR, lists solely in-frame clones and lacks some. The sample yields 250,000 to 350,000 clones, about 83% seen once. Sequencing was performed on peripheral blood. These TCRs come from a woman between 50 and 59 years old with acute or convalescent COVID-19.

The genes are TRBV6-2 or TRBV6-3 and TRBJ2-1; D is unclear. Germline V gene lookup returns CDR1 MNHEY and CDR2 SVGEGT. CDR3 length: 16 amino acids. V lost 0 bases, J lost 2 bases, and 11 bases lay in between. CDR3 DNA: TGTGCCAGCAGTTACTCGAGTTCCTTTACCTACAATGAGCAGTTCTTC. Protein product: CASSYSSSFTYNEQFF.

A remark on this clone: Other DNA sequences in this sample translate to the same CDR3. The chain combines TRBV7-3 with TRBJ2-5; 8 positions match TRBD2. Germline CDR1 SGHTA, CDR2 FQGTGA. V dropped 5 bases and J dropped 3; count of bases not matched to a gene: 5. The CDR3 has 14 amino acids. The CDR3 is CASSPGLAEETQYF. The CDR3 DNA is TGTGCCAGCAGCCCCGGACTAGCAGAAGAGACCCAGTACTTC.

This clone was counted a single time. This sequence joins TRBV28 and TRBJ2-7; D unresolved. The germline V gene has CDR1 MDHEN and CDR2 SYDVKM. V lost 5 bases and J lost 2, with 16 bases in between. This CDR3 comprises 15 residues. The CDR3 spells CASSPHPLTAYEQYF. The DNA for the CDR3 is TGTGCCAGCAGTCCCCACCCTCTAACAGCCTACGAGCAGTACTTC.

The V call is TRBV11-2, the J call TRBJ2-2, with a weak D call TRBD1 (6 bases). In germline, CDR1 is SGHAT, CDR2 FQNNGV. The CDR3 extends over 14 amino acids. Trimming shortened V by 5 bases and J by 5 bases, and 12 bases separated the two germline ends. The CDR3, as DNA: TGTGCCAGCAGCGTTTCACAGGGTACCGGGGAGCTGTTTTTT. Protein: CASSVSQGTGELFF.

This chain links TRBV4-1 with TRBJ2-7, with 9 bases matching TRBD1. The germline gives CDR1 MGHRA, CDR2 YSYEKL. The CDR3 loop spans 15 amino acids. V shed 2 bases, J shed 3 bases, and the junction held 5 bases outside the gene matches. The CDR3 protein is CASSQYTGGSYEQYF. The CDR3 DNA reads TGCGCCAGCAGCCAATATACAGGGGGCAGCTACGAGCAGTACTTC.

A few counts support this clone. CDR3 loop: CASSVNSNYGYTF. CDR3 bases: TGTGCCAGCAGTGTGAACAGCAACTATGGCTACACCTTC. J is TRBJ1-2 and V is TRBV2, with D unclear. Germline-derived CDR1 and CDR2 are SNHLY and FYNNEI. The CDR3 sequence is 13 residues long. V lost 4 bases and J lost 2, with 8 bases in between.

This rearrangement joins TRBV11-2 to TRBJ1-3, with 8 positions matching TRBD1. The CDR3 loop spans 15 amino acids. Germline V gene lookup returns CDR1 SGHAT and CDR2 FQNNGV. Trimming removed 5 bases from V and 9 bases from J; junction bases left unmatched: 12. The CDR3 loop reads CASSRRGGTGGTIYF. CDR3 nucleotide sequence: TGTGCCAGCAGCCGCAGGGGGGGAACAGGGGGCACCATATATTTT.

The DNA for the CDR3 is TGTGCCAGCAGCCCGTTACTAGCGGGAGCTTCTGATACGCAGTATTTT. Translated: CASSPLLAGASDTQYF. V is TRBV7-9 and J is TRBJ2-3; TRBD2 agrees at 11 bases. Germline CDR1 reads SEHNR; CDR2 reads FQNEAQ (reference sequence). The CDR3 has 16 amino acids. V shed 5 bases and J 6 bases; nucleotides not matched to a gene: 10.

The chain has TRBV5-6 and TRBJ2-7, with TRBD1 matching 8 bases. Per germline, CDR1 SGHDT and CDR2 YYEEEE. The J segment lost 3 bases and the V segment lost 1 base, leaving 6 bases of the junction unmatched. The CDR3 contains 15 residues. CDR3 amino acids: CASSLYSGQGYEQYF. CDR3 DNA: TGTGCCAGCAGCTTGTACAGCGGACAGGGCTACGAGCAGTACTTC.

The V and J genes are TRBV9 and TRBJ2-6; 8 bases line up with TRBD2. CDR1 is SGDLS, CDR2 YYNGEE, per germline. The CDR3 runs to 17 residues. The V and J ends lost 1 base and 1 base, in that order; junction bases with no gene match: 4. CDR3 DNA sequence: TGTGCCAGCAGCGTACCGTCGGGAGGGTCTGGGGCCAACGTCCTGACTTTC. Its translation is CASSVPSGGSGANVLTF.

This clone was recorded a few times. This chain uses TRBV15 with TRBJ2-1; D gene ambiguous. The CDR3 sequence is 11 residues long. Germline CDR1 LNHNV, CDR2 YYDKDF (reference sequence). Trimming removed 4 bases from V and 8 bases from J, with 6 bases in between. The CDR3 DNA reads as TGTGCCACCAGCAACATCGATGAGCAGTTCTTC. Encoded protein: CATSNIDEQFF.

The chain uses TRBV3-1 (or the pseudogene TRBV3-2) and TRBJ2-5; D remains ambiguous. The CDR3 extends over 13 amino acids. CDR1 and CDR2 (germline): LGHDT, YNNKEL (reference sequence). V was clipped by 4 bases and J by 5 bases, with 11 bases between them. The CDR3 spells CASSPSHGETQYF. CDR3 coding DNA: TGTGCCAGCAGCCCTTCTCACGGGGAGACCCAGTACTTC.

This chain connects TRBV6-6 to TRBJ2-2; D is perhaps TRBD2 (5 bases). This CDR3 is built from 14 residues. Trimming shortened V by 5 bases and J by 5 bases, and 12 bases separated the two germline ends. Germline V lookup: CDR1 MNHNY, CDR2 SVGAGI (reference sequence). The CDR3 sequence: CASSPDPGTGELFF. DNA for the CDR3: TGTGCCAGCAGTCCCGACCCGGGAACCGGGGAGCTGTTTTTT.

The gene calls are TRBV3-1 (or the pseudogene TRBV3-2) and TRBJ2-1, with 8 nucleotides matching TRBD1. CDR1 and CDR2 (germline): LGHDT, YNNKEL (reference sequence). CDR3 length: 16 amino acids. J gave up 7 bases and V 4 bases, and 12 bases lay outside the gene matches. CDR3 DNA sequence: TGTGCCAGCAGCCCCCCCCCGAGGACAGGGCGTAATGAGCAGTTCTTC. Translated, it gives CASSPPPRTGRNEQFF.

The J gene is TRBJ2-5, the V gene TRBV28; perhaps TRBD2 as D (6 bases). Germline V gives CDR1 MDHEN, CDR2 SYDVKM. CDR3 length equals 12 residues. Trimming removed 6 bases from V and 5 bases from J, with 10 bases in between. CDR3 in amino acids: CASRLATETQYF. CDR3 bases: TGTGCCAGCAGACTAGCTACGGAGACCCAGTACTTC.

The rearrangement links TRBV27 to TRBJ2-7; D is uncertain. V shed 9 bases and J shed 5 bases, with 17 bases lying between them. From germline, CDR1 is MNHEY and CDR2 SMNVEV (reference sequence). The CDR3 contains 13 residues. The CDR3 region has the DNA TGTGCCAGACGCTCTACTAATGTCGACGAGCAGTACTTC. Encoded protein: CARRSTNVDEQYF.